A single sample is the source of the 27 T cell receptor beta chains below, sequenced in a study of shared clonotypes between healthy human individuals. Naive CD8 cells were CD45RO-negative, positively selected for CCR7, excluding terminally differentiated effector memory CD45RA+ cells. This table comes from immunoSEQ multiplex PCR, and its TCRdb copy is limited to in-frame clones, with some not included. The sample yields around 2,000,000 clones, roughly 91% seen once. The sample taken for sequencing was naive CD8+ T cells from PBMCs. The origin of the receptors is a man aged 18-30 years in good health. Some clones in this sample may be carry-over from other donors' samples.

The table lists this clone with a count of one. This CDR3 is CASSWDRSEQYF. The DNA for the CDR3 is TGTGCCAGCTCATGGGACAGGAGCGAGCAGTACTTC. V usage is TRBV18 and J usage is TRBJ2-7; 8 positions agree with TRBD1. This CDR3 region has 12 residues. Per germline, CDR1 KGHSH and CDR2 LQKENI. V lost 5 bases and J lost 6; bases outside the gene matches: 3.

This clone was found once. Distinct nucleotide sequences in the sample also encode this CDR3. The gene calls are TRBV27 and TRBJ2-7; 9 nucleotides line up with TRBD1. Germline trimming cut 4 bases from V and 6 bases from J; bases unmatched to any gene: 4. Germline V gene lookup returns CDR1 MNHEY and CDR2 SMNVEV (reference sequence). The CDR3 is 13 residues long. The CDR3 sequence: CASSWDRVSEQYF. CDR3 coding DNA: TGTGCCAGCAGTTGGGACAGGGTCTCCGAGCAGTACTTC.

This clone appeared a single time. The V gene is TRBV11-2, the J gene TRBJ2-1, with TRBD1 identical over 8 bases. Germline CDR1 and CDR2: SGHAT and FQNNGV. Trimming at V came to 5 bases and at J to 6 bases, leaving 12 bases not matched to a gene. This CDR3 has 16 residues. The CDR3 region has the DNA TGTGCCAGCAGCCGACAGGACAGGGCGCTAGCCAATGAGCAGTTCTTC. Amino acid sequence: CASSRQDRALANEQFF.

The V and J genes are TRBV2 and TRBJ2-7, with 9 bases identical to TRBD1. Germline lookup yields CDR1 SNHLY and CDR2 FYNNEI. The ends lost 7 bases at V and 2 bases at J; junction bases unmatched: 9. The CDR3 contains 15 residues. The CDR3 bases are TGTGCCAGCACCTCTGTAGGACAGGGGCCCTACGAGCAGTACTTC. Its protein product is CASTSVGQGPYEQYF.

The chain couples TRBV28 to TRBJ2-1; 8 positions match TRBD2. This CDR3 is 15 amino acids long. Losses at the gene ends were 1 base for V and 7 bases for J; bases not matched to a gene: 6. The germline V gene encodes CDR1 MDHEN and CDR2 SYDVKM. CDR3 residues: CASSLLRGDSNEQFF. The CDR3 DNA reads TGTGCCAGCAGTTTATTGCGGGGGGATTCTAATGAGCAGTTCTTC.

This clone was found once. The chain recombines TRBV15 with TRBJ2-1; 10 bases match TRBD1. The V segment lost 6 bases and the J segment 8 bases; nucleotides outside the gene matches: 1. This CDR3 comprises 12 residues. CDR1 and CDR2 (germline): LNHNV, YYDKDF (reference sequence). The CDR3, as DNA: TGTGCCACCAGGGGGACAGGGGATGAGCAGTTCTTC. Translated: CATRGTGDEQFF.

The chain is built from TRBV2 and TRBJ2-1; 10 positions match TRBD1. This CDR3 is built from 15 residues. In germline, CDR1 is SNHLY, CDR2 FYNNEI. Trimming at V came to 6 bases and at J to 0 bases, leaving 2 bases not matched to a gene. CDR3 in amino acids: CASRRTGGSYNEQFF. Here the CDR3 DNA reads TGTGCCAGCAGAAGGACAGGGGGCTCCTACAATGAGCAGTTCTTC.

This chain connects TRBV7-2 to TRBJ2-7, with a tentative D call TRBD1 (5 bases). Per germline, CDR1 SGHTA and CDR2 FQGNSA. V dropped 1 base and J dropped 3 bases, with 16 bases sitting between them. There are 16 residues in the CDR3. CDR3 in amino acids: CASSLGGLHVNYEQYF. The CDR3, as DNA: TGTGCCAGCAGCTTAGGGGGCCTACACGTCAACTACGAGCAGTACTTC.

The chain uses TRBV2 and TRBJ1-4; D gene uncertain. CDR1 and CDR2 from the germline V gene are SNHLY and FYNNEI. This CDR3 is 14 amino acids long. V gave up 4 bases and J gave up 1 base, with 7 bases separating them. The CDR3 spells CASSVVGTNEKLFF. CDR3 DNA: TGTGCCAGCAGTGTCGTAGGAACTAATGAAAAACTGTTTTTT.

As for this clone: The identical CDR3 is also encoded by other nucleotide sequences in the sample. The chain employs TRBV19 and TRBJ1-1; a weak D match, TRBD1 (6 bases). The CDR3 runs to 11 residues. Looked up from germline, CDR1 is LNHDA and CDR2 is SQIVND (reference sequence). Trimming stripped 6 bases from V and 6 bases from J, with 8 bases between. The CDR3 is CASRQGPEAFF. Written as DNA, the CDR3 is TGTGCCAGTAGACAGGGTCCTGAAGCTTTCTTT.

The chain uses TRBV4-1 and TRBJ2-3; tentatively, D is TRBD2 (6 bases). CDR1 and CDR2 (germline): MGHRA, YSYEKL. This CDR3 is 15 amino acids long. V was cut by 1 base and J by 6 bases, with 14 bases left in between. CDR3 nucleotides: TGCGCCAGCAGCCAAGGGGGACGGGAGATGGATACGCAGTATTTT. Its translation is CASSQGGREMDTQYF.

V and J are TRBV6-5 and TRBJ2-2, with D unresolved. V lost 1 base and J lost 1, with 7 bases in between. The CDR3 consists of 15 residues. CDR1 MNHEY and CDR2 SVGAGI come from the germline V gene. This CDR3 reads CASSYWRGNTGELFF. The CDR3 coding sequence is TGTGCCAGCAGTTACTGGCGAGGGAACACCGGGGAGCTGTTTTTT.

The chain links TRBV21-1 to TRBJ1-5; TRBD1 is the table's D call and was not checked against the DNA. TRBV21-1 is noted as a pseudogene. This CDR3 has 16 amino acids. CDR3 protein: CASSKEGRGPGQPQHF. The CDR3 DNA follows: TGTGCCAGCAGCAAAGAGGGCAGGGGGCCTGGTCAGCCCCAGCATTTT.

This sequence joins TRBV19 and TRBJ2-7; TRBD2 matches 9 bases. Germline trimming cut 1 base from V and 3 bases from J; bases unmatched to any gene: 7. Looked up from germline, CDR1 is LNHDA and CDR2 is SQIVND (reference sequence). The CDR3 spans 16 residues. CDR3 amino acids: CASSIGSGGIGYEQYF. The CDR3 DNA reads as TGTGCCAGTAGTATAGGTAGCGGGGGTATCGGCTACGAGCAGTACTTC.

The chain has TRBV7-8 and TRBJ2-3, with D perhaps assigned TRBD1 or TRBD2 (5 bases each). Trimming removed 5 bases at V and 2 bases at J, with 8 bases between. Germline lookup yields CDR1 SGHVS and CDR2 FQNEAQ. The CDR3 spans 13 residues. This chain's CDR3 is CASSGTYTDTQYF. For the CDR3, the DNA is TGTGCCAGCAGCGGGACCTACACAGATACGCAGTATTTT.

This clone was counted a single time. J is TRBJ1-5 and V is TRBV28; D remains ambiguous. V shed 1 base and J shed 0 bases, with 7 bases lying between them. The CDR3 spans 15 residues. From germline, CDR1 is MDHEN and CDR2 SYDVKM. CDR3 loop: CASSLLAVSNQPQHF. CDR3 nucleotide sequence: TGTGCCAGCAGTTTATTGGCCGTTAGCAATCAGCCCCAGCATTTT. The whole variable domain, filled in from reference TRBV28 and TRBJ1-5, reads DVKVTQSSRYLVKRTGEKVFLECVQDMDHENMFWYRQDPGLGLRLIYFSYDVKMKEKGDIPEGYSVSREKKERFSLILESASTNQTSMYLCASSLLAVSNQPQHFGDGTRLSIL.

In its sample, this clone was seen once. This rearrangement joins TRBV5-1 to TRBJ2-7; D is ambiguous. Trimming cost V 7 bases and J 0 bases, with 8 bases left between them. CDR1 is SGHRS and CDR2 is YFSETQ in the germline V gene. CDR3 length equals 12 residues. The CDR3 sequence is CASGPSSYEQYF. The CDR3 nucleotides are TGCGCCAGCGGTCCGAGCTCCTACGAGCAGTACTTC.

This clone was detected once. The chain joins TRBV27 to TRBJ2-3; D is perhaps TRBD2 (5 bases). Between the trimmed V and J ends, which lost 5 bases and 2 bases, there was a span of 17 bases. Germline V gives CDR1 MNHEY, CDR2 SMNVEV (reference sequence). CDR3 length: 16 amino acids. CDR3 sequence reads: CASSPGLSLLTDTQYF. Written as DNA, the CDR3 is TGTGCCAGCAGTCCCGGACTCAGTCTGCTCACAGATACGCAGTATTTT.

The V and J genes are TRBV19 and TRBJ1-4; weak D call: TRBD1 (5 bases). The CDR3 totals 13 residues. Trimming stripped 5 bases from V and 10 bases from J, with 14 bases between. The germline gives CDR1 LNHDA, CDR2 SQIVND (reference sequence). CDR3 DNA: TGTGCCAGTAGTTCGTTGAGGGACGGAAAACTGTTTTTT. Residues: CASSSLRDGKLFF.

This clone was seen only once. DNA for the CDR3: TGTGCCAGCAGCGTAGGGCAGGGCATTCAGTACTTC. Translation gives CASSVGQGIQYF. The chain recombines TRBV9 with TRBJ2-4; weak D call: TRBD1 (5 bases). CDR3 size: 12 residues. Germline V gives CDR1 SGDLS, CDR2 YYNGEE. Trimming cost V 0 bases and J 9 bases, with 7 bases left between them.

The chain is built from TRBV27 and TRBJ1-6; 12 bases line up with TRBD1. Germline V gene sequence: CDR1 MNHEY, CDR2 SMNVEV (reference sequence). The CDR3 length is 19 residues. Trimming cost V 5 bases and J 1 base; bases outside gene matches: 9. The CDR3 loop reads CASSPPGQGADSYNSPLHF. DNA of the CDR3: TGTGCCAGCAGTCCTCCGGGACAGGGGGCCGATTCCTATAATTCACCCCTCCACTTT.

The chain links TRBV30 to TRBJ2-5, with D unresolved. V was pared by 0 bases and J by 5 bases, with 13 bases between. Germline CDR1 and CDR2: GTSNPN and SVGIG (reference sequence). The CDR3 is 14 residues long. CDR3 residues: CAWSVLSSRETQYF. CDR3 bases: TGTGCCTGGAGTGTACTAAGTTCGAGGGAGACCCAGTACTTC.

The chain uses TRBV4-1 and TRBJ2-1; possibly TRBD2 for D (5 bases). Trimming shortened V by 4 bases and J by 0 bases, and 13 bases separated the two germline ends. CDR3 length equals 16 residues. The germline gives CDR1 MGHRA, CDR2 YSYEKL. In DNA form, the CDR3 reads TGCGCCAGCAGCCCCGGCGGGTTGAGCTCCTACAATGAGCAGTTCTTC. This gives the protein CASSPGGLSSYNEQFF.

The chain has TRBV7-2 and TRBJ1-1; no clear D. The CDR3 loop spans 14 amino acids. The ends were cut back, 1 base at V and 0 bases at J, with 6 bases in the middle. Germline loops: CDR1 SGHTA, CDR2 FQGNSA. In DNA, the CDR3 is TGTGCCAGCAGCTTAGGAGCGGTGAACACTGAAGCTTTCTTT. Translating it yields CASSLGAVNTEAFF.

CDR3 nucleotide sequence: TGTGCCAGCAGCTTACACCAGGCAGCTTCCTACGAGCAGTACTTC. It codes for CASSLHQAASYEQYF. The V call is TRBV11-2, the J call TRBJ2-7; D remains ambiguous. The CDR3 runs to 15 residues. CDR1 is SGHAT, CDR2 FQNNGV, per germline. The V end was cut by 2 bases, the J end by 1 base, with 12 bases between. The variable domain in full, with the rest retrieved from reference TRBV11-2 and TRBJ2-7, is EAGVAQSPRYKIIEKRQSVAFWCNPISGHATLYWYQQILGQGPKLLIQFQNNGVVDDSQLPKDRFSAERLKGVDSTLKIQPAKLEDSAVYLCASSLHQAASYEQYFGPGTRLTVT.

This clone was seen just once. The J gene is TRBJ2-1, the V gene TRBV28; D is ambiguous. Germline CDR1 reads MDHEN; CDR2 reads SYDVKM. This CDR3 spans 13 amino acids. V gave up 2 bases and J gave up 3 bases, with 5 bases separating them. For the CDR3, the DNA is TGTGCCAGCAGTTTAGCGGACTACAATGAGCAGTTCTTC. Its translation is CASSLADYNEQFF.

V is TRBV9 and J is TRBJ2-7; 9 bases line up with TRBD2. J lost 4 bases, V lost 3 bases, and 8 bases had no gene match. Germline V gene data show CDR1 as SGDLS and CDR2 as YYNGEE. The CDR3 covers 15 residues. The CDR3 region has the DNA TGTGCCAGCAGCGAAGGGCCTAGCGGGAATTACGAGCAGTACTTC. Protein product: CASSEGPSGNYEQYF.